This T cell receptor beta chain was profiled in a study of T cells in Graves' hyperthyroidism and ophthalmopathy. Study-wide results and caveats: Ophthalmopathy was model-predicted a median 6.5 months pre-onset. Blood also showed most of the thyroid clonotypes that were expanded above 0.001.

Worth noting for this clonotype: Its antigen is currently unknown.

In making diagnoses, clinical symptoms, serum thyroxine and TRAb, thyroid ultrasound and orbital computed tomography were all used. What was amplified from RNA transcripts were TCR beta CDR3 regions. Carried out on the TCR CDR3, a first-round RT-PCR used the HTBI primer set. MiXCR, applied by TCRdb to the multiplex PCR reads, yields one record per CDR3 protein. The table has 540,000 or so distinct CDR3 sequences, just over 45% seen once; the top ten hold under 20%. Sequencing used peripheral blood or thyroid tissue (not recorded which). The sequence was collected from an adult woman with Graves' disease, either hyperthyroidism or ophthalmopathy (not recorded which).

The CDR3 nucleotides are TGTGCCAGCAGGAGGGTCGGGGGTGGCTACGAGCAGTACTTC. Protein sequence: CASRRVGGGYEQYF. The chain uses TRBV2 and TRBJ2-7; D possibly corresponds to TRBD2 (6 bases). Trimming shortened V by 6 bases and J by 3 bases, and 15 bases separated the two germline ends. The length of the CDR3 is 14 residues. CDR1 and CDR2 (germline): SNHLY, FYNNEI.